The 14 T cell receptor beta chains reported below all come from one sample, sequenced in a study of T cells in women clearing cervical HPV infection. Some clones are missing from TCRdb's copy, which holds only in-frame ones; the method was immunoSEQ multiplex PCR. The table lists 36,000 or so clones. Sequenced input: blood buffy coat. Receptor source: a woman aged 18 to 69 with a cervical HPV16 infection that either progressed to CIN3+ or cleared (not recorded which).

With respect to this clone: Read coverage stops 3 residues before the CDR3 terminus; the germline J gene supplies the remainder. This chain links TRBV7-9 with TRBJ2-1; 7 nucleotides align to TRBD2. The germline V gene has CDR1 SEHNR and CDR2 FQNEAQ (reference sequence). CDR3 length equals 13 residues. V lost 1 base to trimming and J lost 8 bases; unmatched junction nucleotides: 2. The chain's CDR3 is CASSLGAGDEQFF. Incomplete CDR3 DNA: TGTGCCAGCAGCTTAGGGGCGGGAGATGAG.

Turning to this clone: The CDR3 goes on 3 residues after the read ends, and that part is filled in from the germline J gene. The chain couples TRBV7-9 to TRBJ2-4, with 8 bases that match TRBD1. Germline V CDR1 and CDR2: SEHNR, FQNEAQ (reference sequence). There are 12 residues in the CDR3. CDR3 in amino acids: CASSVGQAVQYF. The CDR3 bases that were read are TGTGCCAGCAGCGTGGGACAGGCAGTT.

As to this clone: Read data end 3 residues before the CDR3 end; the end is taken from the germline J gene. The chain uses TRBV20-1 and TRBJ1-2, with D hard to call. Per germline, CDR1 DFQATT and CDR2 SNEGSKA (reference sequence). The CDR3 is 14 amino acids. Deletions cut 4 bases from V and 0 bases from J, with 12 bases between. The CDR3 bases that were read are TGCAGTGCTACGCCGGGTTCCTCTAACTATGGC. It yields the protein CSATPGSSNYG. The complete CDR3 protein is CSATPGSSNYGYTF.

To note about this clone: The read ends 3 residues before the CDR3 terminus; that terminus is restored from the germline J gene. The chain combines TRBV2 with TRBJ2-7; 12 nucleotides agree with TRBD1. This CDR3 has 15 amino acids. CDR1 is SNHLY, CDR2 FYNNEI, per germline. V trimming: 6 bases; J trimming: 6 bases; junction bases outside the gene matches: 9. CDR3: CASRETGTGGGEQYF. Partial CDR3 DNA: TGTGCCAGCAGAGAAACCGGGACAGGGGGCGGCGAG.

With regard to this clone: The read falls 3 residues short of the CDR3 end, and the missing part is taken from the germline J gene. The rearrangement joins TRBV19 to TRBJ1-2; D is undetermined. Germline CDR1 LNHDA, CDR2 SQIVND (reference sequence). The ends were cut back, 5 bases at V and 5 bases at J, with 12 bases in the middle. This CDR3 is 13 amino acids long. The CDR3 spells CASSQADGYGYTF. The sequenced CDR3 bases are TGTGCCAGTAGTCAGGCAGATGGGTATGGC.

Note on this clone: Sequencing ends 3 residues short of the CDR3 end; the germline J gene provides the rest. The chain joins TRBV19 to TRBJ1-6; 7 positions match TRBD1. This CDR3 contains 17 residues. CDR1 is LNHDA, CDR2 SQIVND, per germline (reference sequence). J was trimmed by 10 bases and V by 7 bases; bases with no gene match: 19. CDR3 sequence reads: CASMGSGWDSSFSPLHF. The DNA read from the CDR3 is TGTGCCAGTATGGGGTCCGGATGGGACAGCTCTTTCTCACCC.

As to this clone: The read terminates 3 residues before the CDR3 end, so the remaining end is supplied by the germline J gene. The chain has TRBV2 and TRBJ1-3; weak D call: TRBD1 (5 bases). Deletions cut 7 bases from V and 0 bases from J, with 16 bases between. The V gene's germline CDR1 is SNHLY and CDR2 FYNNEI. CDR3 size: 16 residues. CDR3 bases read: TGTGCCAGCATCCGGGACTGGGGCAACTCTGGAAACACC. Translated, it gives CASIRDWGNSGNT. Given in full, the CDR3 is CASIRDWGNSGNTIYF.

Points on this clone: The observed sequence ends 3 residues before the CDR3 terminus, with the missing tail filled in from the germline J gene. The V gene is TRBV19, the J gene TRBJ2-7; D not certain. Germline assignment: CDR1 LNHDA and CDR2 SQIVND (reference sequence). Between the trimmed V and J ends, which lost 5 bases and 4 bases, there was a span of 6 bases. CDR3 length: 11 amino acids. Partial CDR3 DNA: TGTGCCAGTAGTGCCAGGTACGAG. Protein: CASSARYE. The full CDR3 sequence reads CASSARYEQYF.

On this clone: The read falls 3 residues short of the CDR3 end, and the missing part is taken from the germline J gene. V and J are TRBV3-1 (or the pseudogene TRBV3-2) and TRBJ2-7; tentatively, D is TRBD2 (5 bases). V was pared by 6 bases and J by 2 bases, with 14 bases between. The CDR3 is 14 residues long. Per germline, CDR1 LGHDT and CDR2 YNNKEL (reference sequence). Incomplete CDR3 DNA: TGTGCCAGCAGTCCACTAGGAGTTGCCTACGAG. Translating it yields CASSPLGVAYE. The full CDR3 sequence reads CASSPLGVAYEQYF.

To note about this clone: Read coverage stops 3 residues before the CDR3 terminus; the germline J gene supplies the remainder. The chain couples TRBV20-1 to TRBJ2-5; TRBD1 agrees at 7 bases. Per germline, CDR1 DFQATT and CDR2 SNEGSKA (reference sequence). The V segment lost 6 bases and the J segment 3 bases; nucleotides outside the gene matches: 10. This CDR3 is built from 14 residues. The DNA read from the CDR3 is TGCAGTGCAAGCTTCCGGGACAGTAAAGAGACC. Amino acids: CSASFRDSKET. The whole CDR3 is CSASFRDSKETQYF.

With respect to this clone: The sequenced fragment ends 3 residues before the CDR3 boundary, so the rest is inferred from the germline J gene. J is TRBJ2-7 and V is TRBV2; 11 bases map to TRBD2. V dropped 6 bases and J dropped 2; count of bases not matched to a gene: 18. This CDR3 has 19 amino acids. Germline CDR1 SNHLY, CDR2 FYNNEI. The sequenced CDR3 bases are TGTGCCAGCAGGGGCGTCAGGGGAATTACTAGCGGGGGAACCTACGAG. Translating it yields CASRGVRGITSGGTYE. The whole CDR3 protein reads CASRGVRGITSGGTYEQYF.

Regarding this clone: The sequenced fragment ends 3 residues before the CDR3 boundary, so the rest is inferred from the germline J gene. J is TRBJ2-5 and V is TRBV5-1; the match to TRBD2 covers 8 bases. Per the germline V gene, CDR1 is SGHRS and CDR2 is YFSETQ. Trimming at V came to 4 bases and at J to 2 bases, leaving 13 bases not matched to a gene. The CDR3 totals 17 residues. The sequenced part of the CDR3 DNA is TGCGCCAGCAGCCCGCGGGGGACGGGGGGGAATCAAGAGACC. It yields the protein CASSPRGTGGNQET. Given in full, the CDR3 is CASSPRGTGGNQETQYF.

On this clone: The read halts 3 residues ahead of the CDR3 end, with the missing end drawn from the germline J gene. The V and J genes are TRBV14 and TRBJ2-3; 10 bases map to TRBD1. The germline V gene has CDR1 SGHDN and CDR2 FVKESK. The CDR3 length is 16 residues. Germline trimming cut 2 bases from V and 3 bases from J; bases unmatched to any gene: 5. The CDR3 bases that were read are TGTGCCAGCAGCCAAAGACCGGGACAGGGGACAGATACG. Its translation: CASSQRPGQGTDT. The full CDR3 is CASSQRPGQGTDTQYF. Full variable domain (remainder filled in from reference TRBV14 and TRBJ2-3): EAGVTQFPSHSVIEKGQTVTLRCDPISGHDNLYWYRRVMGKEIKFLLHFVKESKQDESGMPNNRFLAERTGGTYSTLKVQPAELEDSGVYFCASSQRPGQGTDTQYFGPGTRLTVL.

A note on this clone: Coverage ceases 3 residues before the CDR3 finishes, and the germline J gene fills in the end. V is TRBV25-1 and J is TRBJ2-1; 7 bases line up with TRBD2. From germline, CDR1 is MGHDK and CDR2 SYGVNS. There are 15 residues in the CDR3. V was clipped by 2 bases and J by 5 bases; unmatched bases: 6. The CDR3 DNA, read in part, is TGTGCCAGCAGTGAACTAGCTGCGGGAGACAATGAG. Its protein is CASSELAAGDNE. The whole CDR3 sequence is CASSELAAGDNEQFF.